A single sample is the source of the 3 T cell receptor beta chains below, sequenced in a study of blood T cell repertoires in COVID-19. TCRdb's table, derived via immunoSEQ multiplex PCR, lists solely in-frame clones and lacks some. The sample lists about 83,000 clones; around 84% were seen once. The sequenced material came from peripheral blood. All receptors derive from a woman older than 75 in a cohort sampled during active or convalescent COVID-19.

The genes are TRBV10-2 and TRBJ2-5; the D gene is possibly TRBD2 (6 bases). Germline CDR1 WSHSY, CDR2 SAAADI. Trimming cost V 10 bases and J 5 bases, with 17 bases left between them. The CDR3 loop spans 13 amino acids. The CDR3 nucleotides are TGCGCCATCGCCCCGACTAGGTGGGAGACCCAGTACTTC. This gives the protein CAIAPTRWETQYF.

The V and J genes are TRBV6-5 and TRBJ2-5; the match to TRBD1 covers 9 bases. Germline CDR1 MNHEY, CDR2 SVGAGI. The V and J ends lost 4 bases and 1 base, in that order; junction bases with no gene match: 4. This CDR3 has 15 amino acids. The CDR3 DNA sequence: TGTGCCAGCAGTTGGGGGACAGGGAGCCAAGAGACCCAGTACTTC. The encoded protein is CASSWGTGSQETQYF.

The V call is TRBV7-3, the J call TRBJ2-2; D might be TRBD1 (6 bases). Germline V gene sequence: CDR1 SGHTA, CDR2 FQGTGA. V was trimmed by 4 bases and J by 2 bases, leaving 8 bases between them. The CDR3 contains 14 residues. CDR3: CASSSGHNTGELFF. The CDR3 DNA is TGTGCCAGCAGCTCGGGACACAACACCGGGGAGCTGTTTTTT.